This T cell receptor (beta chain) was found in a study of T cell responses to AZD1222 COVID-19 vaccine. Overall study results and limits: Clonal diversity may have been underestimated, and the donors were mostly white British, with more females than males. Researchers report vaccine-associated CD4 TCRs spanning spike, with dominance at 160-218 and 743-854.

There are a few counts of this clone. Its matching antigen is unknown. Profiling relied on immunoSEQ multiplex PCR, and the TCRdb table lists in-frame clones only, not all of them. The sample contains 100,000 to 120,000 clones, around 83% of which appear only once. Germline V gene lookup returns CDR1 SGHNT and CDR2 YYREEE (reference sequence). The V gene lost 7 bases and the J gene lost 5 bases, with 27 bases spanning the gap. The CDR3 totals 17 residues. The material was peripheral blood, obtained on day 0 of AZD1222 vaccination. The sequence was obtained from an adult in good health. The chain is built from TRBV5-4 and TRBJ1-2, with D tentatively TRBD1 (5 bases). CDR3 sequence: CASAGPREGEGRYGYTF. The CDR3 DNA sequence: TGTGCCAGCGCCGGACCTCGGGAAGGGGAAGGAAGATATGGCTACACCTTC.